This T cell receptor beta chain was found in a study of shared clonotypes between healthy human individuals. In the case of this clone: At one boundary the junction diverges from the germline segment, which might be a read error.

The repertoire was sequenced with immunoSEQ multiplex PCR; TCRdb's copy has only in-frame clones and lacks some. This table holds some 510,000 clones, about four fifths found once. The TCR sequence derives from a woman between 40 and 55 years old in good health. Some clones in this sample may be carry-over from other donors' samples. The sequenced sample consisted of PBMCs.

The CDR3 loop is CASMTRASGNNGQFF. CDR3 in DNA: TGCGCCAGCATGACGCGGGCTAGCGGGAACAATGGGCAGTTCTTC. The chain combines TRBV5-1 with TRBJ2-1; 9 bases agree with TRBD2. Germline V gene data show CDR1 as SGHRS and CDR2 as YFSETQ. This CDR3 region has 15 residues.